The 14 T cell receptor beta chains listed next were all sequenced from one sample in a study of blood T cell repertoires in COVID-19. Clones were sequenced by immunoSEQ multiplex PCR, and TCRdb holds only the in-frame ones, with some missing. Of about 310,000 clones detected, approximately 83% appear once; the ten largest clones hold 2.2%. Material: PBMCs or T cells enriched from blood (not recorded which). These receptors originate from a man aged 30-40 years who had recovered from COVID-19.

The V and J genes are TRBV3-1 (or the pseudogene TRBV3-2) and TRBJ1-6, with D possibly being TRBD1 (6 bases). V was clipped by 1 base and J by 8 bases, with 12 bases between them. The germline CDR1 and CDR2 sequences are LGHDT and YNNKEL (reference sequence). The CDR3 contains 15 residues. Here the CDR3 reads CASSQAGPGDSPLHF. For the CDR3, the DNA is TGTGCCAGCAGCCAAGCCGGACCAGGGGATTCACCCCTCCACTTT.

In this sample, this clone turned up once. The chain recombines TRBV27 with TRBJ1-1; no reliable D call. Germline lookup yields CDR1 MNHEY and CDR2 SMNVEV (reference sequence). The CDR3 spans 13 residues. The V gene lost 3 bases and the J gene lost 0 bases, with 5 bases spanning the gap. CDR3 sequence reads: CASSFSLNTEAFF. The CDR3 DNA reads TGTGCCAGCAGTTTTTCCTTGAACACTGAAGCTTTCTTT.

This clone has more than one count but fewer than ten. CDR3 in DNA: TGTGCCGTACATCCCCCGGGACAGGGCTACAATGAGCAGTTCTTC. Its protein is CAVHPPGQGYNEQFF. V usage is TRBV6-5 and J usage is TRBJ2-1, with TRBD1 matching over 9 bases. CDR1 and CDR2 from the germline V gene are MNHEY and SVGAGI. The CDR3 has 15 amino acids. With 11 bases clipped from V and 3 bases from J, the junction kept 11 bases outside the gene matches.

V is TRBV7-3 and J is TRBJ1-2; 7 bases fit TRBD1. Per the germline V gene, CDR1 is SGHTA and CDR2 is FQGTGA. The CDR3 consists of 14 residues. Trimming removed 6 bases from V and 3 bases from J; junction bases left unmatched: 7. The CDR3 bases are TGTGCCAGCAGTCCACAGGGGAGCGACTATGGCTACACCTTC. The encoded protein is CASSPQGSDYGYTF.

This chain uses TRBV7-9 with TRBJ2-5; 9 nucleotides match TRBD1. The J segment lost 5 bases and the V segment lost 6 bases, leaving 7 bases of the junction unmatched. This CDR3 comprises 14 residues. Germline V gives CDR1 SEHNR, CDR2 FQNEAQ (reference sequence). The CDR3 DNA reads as TGTGCCAGCAGTTCCACAGGGGGCGCTGAGACCCAGTACTTC. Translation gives CASSSTGGAETQYF.

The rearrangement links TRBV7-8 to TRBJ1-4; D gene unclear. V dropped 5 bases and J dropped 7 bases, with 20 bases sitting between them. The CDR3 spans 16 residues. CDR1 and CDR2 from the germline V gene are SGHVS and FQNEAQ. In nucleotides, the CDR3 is TGTGCCAGCAGCCGCTCGGACGGACTGTTAGGTGAAAAACTGTTTTTT. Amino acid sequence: CASSRSDGLLGEKLFF.

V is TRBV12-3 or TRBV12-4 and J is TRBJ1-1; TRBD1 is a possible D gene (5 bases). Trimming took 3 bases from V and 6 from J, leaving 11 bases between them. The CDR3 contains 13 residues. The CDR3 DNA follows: TGTGCCAGCAGTTTCCGGGGGGAGCCTGAAGCTTTCTTT. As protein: CASSFRGEPEAFF.

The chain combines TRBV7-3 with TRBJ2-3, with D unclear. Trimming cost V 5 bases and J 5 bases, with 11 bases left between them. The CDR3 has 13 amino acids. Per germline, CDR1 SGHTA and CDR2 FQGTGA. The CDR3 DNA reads TGTGCCAGCAGCCATCAAGGCGGAGATACGCAGTATTTT. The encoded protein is CASSHQGGDTQYF.

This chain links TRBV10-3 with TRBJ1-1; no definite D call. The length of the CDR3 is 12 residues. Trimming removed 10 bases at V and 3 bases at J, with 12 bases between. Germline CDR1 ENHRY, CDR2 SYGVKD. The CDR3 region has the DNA TGTGCCACGGGTCAGGACTACACTGAAGCTTTCTTT. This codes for CATGQDYTEAFF.

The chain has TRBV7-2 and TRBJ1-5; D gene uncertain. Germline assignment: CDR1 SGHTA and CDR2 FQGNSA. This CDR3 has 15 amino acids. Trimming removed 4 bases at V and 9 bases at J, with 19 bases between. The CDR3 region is CASSSNWSPGGPQHF. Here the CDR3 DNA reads TGTGCCAGCAGCTCCAACTGGTCTCCGGGAGGGCCCCAGCATTTT.

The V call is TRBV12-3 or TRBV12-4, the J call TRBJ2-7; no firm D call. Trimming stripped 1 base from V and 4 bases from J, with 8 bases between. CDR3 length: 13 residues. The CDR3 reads CASSLGPTYEQYF. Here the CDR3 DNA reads TGTGCCAGCAGTTTAGGGCCGACTTACGAGCAGTACTTC.

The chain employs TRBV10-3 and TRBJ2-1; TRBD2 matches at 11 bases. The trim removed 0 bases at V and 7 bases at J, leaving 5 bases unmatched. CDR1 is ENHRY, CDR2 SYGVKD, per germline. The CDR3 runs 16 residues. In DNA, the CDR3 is TGTGCCATCAGTGAGTCGAGACTAGCGGGGAGAAATGAGCAGTTCTTC. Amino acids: CAISESRLAGRNEQFF.

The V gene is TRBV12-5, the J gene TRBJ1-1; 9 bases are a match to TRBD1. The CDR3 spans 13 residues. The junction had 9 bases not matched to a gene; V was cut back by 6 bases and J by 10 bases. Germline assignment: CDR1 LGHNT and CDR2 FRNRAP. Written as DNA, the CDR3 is TGTGCTAGTGGAAACACAGGGGGCAGGGGAGCTTTCTTT. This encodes CASGNTGGRGAFF.

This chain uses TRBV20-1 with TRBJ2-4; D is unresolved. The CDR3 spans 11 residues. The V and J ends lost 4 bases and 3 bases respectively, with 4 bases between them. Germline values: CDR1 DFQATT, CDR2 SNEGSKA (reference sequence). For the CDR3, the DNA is TGCAGTGCTATAAACAAAAACATTCAGTACTTC. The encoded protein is CSAINKNIQYF.